The 17 T cell receptor beta chains presented below share a single source sample, sequenced in a study of CD8 T cells in ankylosing spondylitis. General observations from the study: A TCR beta motif made of about 8 highly homologous variants seemed typical of ankylosing spondylitis blood.

The antigens of these receptors remain unknown. TCRdb processed the 5' RACE reads anew with MiXCR; each CDR3 protein has one entry. Counted here are around 130,000 distinct CDR3 sequences, approximately 17% occurring once; the ten biggest clones make up roughly 30%. Material for sequencing was blood, either unsorted or a sorted T cell fraction (not recorded which). These receptors were taken from a male donor with ankylosing spondylitis.

CDR3: CASRNDYTNTGELFF. CDR3 nucleotides: TGTGCCAGCAGGAACGACTATACGAACACCGGGGAGCTGTTTTTT. The V call is TRBV6-1, the J call TRBJ2-2, with a weak D call TRBD2 (5 bases). CDR3 size: 15 residues. Germline values: CDR1 MNHNS, CDR2 SASEGT. Trimming shortened V by 6 bases and J by 0 bases, and 11 bases separated the two germline ends.

The rearrangement links TRBV29-1 to TRBJ2-7; 7 bases line up with TRBD2. The V and J ends lost 6 bases and 3 bases, in that order; junction bases with no gene match: 8. The length of the CDR3 is 13 residues. CDR1 and CDR2 from the germline V gene are SQVTM and ANQGSEA. CDR3 loop: CSVERDGFYEQYF. CDR3 sequence (DNA): TGCAGCGTCGAGCGGGATGGTTTCTACGAGCAGTACTTC.

This chain uses TRBV7-2 with TRBJ2-5; TRBD2 is a possible D gene (5 bases). The CDR3 consists of 15 residues. Germline V lookup: CDR1 SGHTA, CDR2 FQGNSA. V lost 2 bases to trimming and J lost 3 bases, with 13 bases between them. The CDR3 loop is CASSLMRAGKETQYF. CDR3 bases: TGTGCCAGCAGCTTAATGAGGGCAGGCAAAGAGACCCAGTACTTC.

This sequence joins TRBV9 and TRBJ2-5; D might be TRBD2 (5 bases). The V and J ends lost 0 bases and 5 bases respectively, with 14 bases between them. The CDR3 length is 15 residues. CDR1 SGDLS and CDR2 YYNGEE come from the germline V gene. This chain's CDR3 is CASSVAGSYSETQYF. Here the CDR3 DNA reads TGTGCCAGCAGCGTAGCGGGGAGTTACTCGGAGACCCAGTACTTC.

The chain combines TRBV7-2 with TRBJ2-1; no firm D call. Per germline, CDR1 SGHTA and CDR2 FQGNSA. With 5 bases removed from V and 8 bases from J, the gap between germline ends came to 16 bases. This CDR3 is 14 amino acids long. CDR3 sequence reads: CASSPRVPPDEQFF. In nucleotides, the CDR3 is TGTGCCAGCAGCCCCCGGGTTCCCCCGGATGAGCAGTTCTTC.

This clonotype has a handful of counts. The J gene is TRBJ2-7, the V gene TRBV20-1, with 12 bases that match TRBD2. The CDR3 loop spans 17 amino acids. Germline CDR1 reads DFQATT; CDR2 reads SNEGSKA (reference sequence). Germline trimming cut 0 bases from V and 3 bases from J; bases unmatched to any gene: 9. The CDR3 here is CSARDETTSGGYYEQYF. In DNA form, the CDR3 reads TGCAGTGCTAGAGATGAAACGACTAGCGGGGGATACTACGAGCAGTACTTC.

This clonotype was observed a handful of times. V gene TRBV27 combines with J gene TRBJ1-6, with D possibly being TRBD1 (6 bases). V lost 0 bases and J lost 0, with 15 bases in between. The CDR3 consists of 19 residues. Germline-derived CDR1 and CDR2 are MNHEY and SMNVEV (reference sequence). CDR3 in amino acids: CASSLSGGPLSSYNSPLHF. The CDR3 nucleotides read TGTGCCAGCAGTTTATCCGGGGGGCCCCTGTCCTCCTATAATTCACCCCTCCACTTT.

The rearrangement joins TRBV7-2 to TRBJ2-1, with 8 bases identical to TRBD2. The germline V gene has CDR1 SGHTA and CDR2 FQGNSA. V lost 1 base and J lost 8; bases outside the gene matches: 7. The CDR3 covers 15 residues. The CDR3 loop is CASSLVGSGVDEQFF. The DNA of the CDR3 is TGTGCCAGCAGCTTAGTGGGTAGCGGGGTCGATGAGCAGTTCTTC. The full variable domain, with the rest looked up from reference TRBV7-2 and TRBJ2-1, is GAGVSQSPSNKVTEKGKDVELRCDPISGHTALYWYRQSLGQGLEFLIYFQGNSAPDKSGLPSDRFSAERTGGSVSTLTIQRTQQEDSAVYLCASSLVGSGVDEQFFGPGTRLTVL.

The table lists this clonotype with a few counts. The chain links TRBV28 to TRBJ1-5, with D possibly being TRBD1 (5 bases). This CDR3 is 16 amino acids long. Germline V gives CDR1 MDHEN, CDR2 SYDVKM. V gave up 5 bases and J gave up 4 bases, with 18 bases separating them. The CDR3 bases are TGTGCCAGCAGTCTTGCTCAGGGAATAGGGAATCAGCCCCAGCATTTT. The encoded protein is CASSLAQGIGNQPQHF.

This clonotype was picked up a small number of times. The J gene is TRBJ1-1, the V gene TRBV5-1; D remains unclear. This CDR3 is 15 amino acids long. Trimming removed 1 base from V and 0 bases from J, with 10 bases in between. Germline V gives CDR1 SGHRS, CDR2 YFSETQ. DNA for the CDR3: TGCGCCAGCAGCTTGACAGCAGCCATGAACACTGAAGCTTTCTTT. Protein product: CASSLTAAMNTEAFF.

This clonotype was counted between two and nine times. The chain couples TRBV4-3 to TRBJ2-2; the D gene is possibly TRBD1 (5 bases). This CDR3 region has 16 residues. V shed 0 bases and J shed 1 base, with 9 bases lying between them. The V gene's germline CDR1 is LGHNA and CDR2 YSLEER. CDR3 sequence (DNA): TGCGCCAGCAGCCAAGATGGGGCTGAGAACACCGGGGAGCTGTTTTTT. Translating gives CASSQDGAENTGELFF.

The chain has TRBV27 and TRBJ1-6; no firm D call. From germline, CDR1 is MNHEY and CDR2 SMNVEV (reference sequence). V was pared by 3 bases and J by 8 bases, with 11 bases between. This CDR3 comprises 14 residues. The CDR3 coding sequence is TGTGCCAGCAGTTTGGGAGGCCCGGATTCACCCCTCCACTTT. This sequence encodes CASSLGGPDSPLHF.

This clonotype was detected only a few times. J is TRBJ1-6 and V is TRBV7-8; tentative D call: TRBD1 (5 bases). V lost 5 bases to trimming and J lost 1 base, with 15 bases between them. In germline, CDR1 is SGHVS, CDR2 FQNEAQ. The CDR3 runs 17 residues. The CDR3: CASSARAPRSYNSPLHF. CDR3 nucleotide sequence: TGTGCCAGCAGCGCCAGGGCTCCTCGATCCTATAATTCACCCCTCCACTTT.

This clonotype has just a few counts. In DNA form, the CDR3 reads TGTGCCAGCAGGACCAACCCAGGGACACTCTTTCGAAAACTCAACACTGAAGCTTTCTTT. Translation: CASRTNPGTLFRKLNTEAFF. The chain employs TRBV2 and TRBJ1-1; maybe TRBD1 (6 bases). Trimming removed 6 bases at V and 2 bases at J, with 31 bases between. Per germline, CDR1 SNHLY and CDR2 FYNNEI. The CDR3 is made up of 20 amino acids.

This clonotype was recorded a few times. The chain has TRBV2 and TRBJ2-7; 7 nucleotides align to TRBD2. The length of the CDR3 is 14 residues. The junction had 6 bases not matched to a gene; V was cut back by 2 bases and J by 5 bases. Germline V gene sequence: CDR1 SNHLY, CDR2 FYNNEI. The CDR3 region is CASSETSGGNEQYF. In DNA, the CDR3 is TGTGCCAGCAGTGAAACCTCGGGGGGAAACGAGCAGTACTTC.

This clonotype appeared a few times. The rearrangement links TRBV20-1 to TRBJ2-1; maybe TRBD2 (5 bases). Germline CDR1 is DFQATT and CDR2 is SNEGSKA (reference sequence). This CDR3 has 14 amino acids. V was shortened by 3 bases and J by 5 bases, with 14 bases between the two germline ends. CDR3 in amino acids: CSARRVVRNNEQFF. CDR3 DNA sequence: TGCAGTGCTAGGAGGGTAGTCAGAAACAATGAGCAGTTCTTC.

This clonotype was counted only a few times. CDR3 sequence reads: CASSPGRGLSTDTQYF. For the CDR3, the DNA is TGTGCCAGCAGTCCAGGCAGGGGGCTTTCTACAGATACGCAGTATTTT. The chain couples TRBV7-9 to TRBJ2-3; 8 nucleotides align to TRBD1. The V segment lost 6 bases and the J segment 3 bases; nucleotides outside the gene matches: 11. The CDR3 spans 16 residues. Per germline, CDR1 SEHNR and CDR2 FQNEAQ (reference sequence).